This T cell receptor (beta chain) was obtained from a study of neurological immune-mediated disorders. Study outcomes and limitations: The absence of shared CDR3 amino acid sequences among expanded clones across subjects suggests private repertoires in all groups. Multiple sclerosis patients had less TCR clonal expansion than even healthy controls, unlike HTLV-1-associated myelopathy.

This CDR3 is 16 amino acids long. Germline V gives CDR1 SGHRS, CDR2 YFSETQ. V was shortened by 0 bases and J by 1 base, with 12 bases between the two germline ends. Concerning this clonotype itself: Antigen specificity is unknown.

TCRdb reanalysed the 5' RACE reads using MiXCR and keeps one entry per CDR3 protein. Here the sample spans approximately 80,000 distinct CDR3 sequences, 5.8% being singletons. The time point: longitudinal time-point 2. PBMCs numbering 2 million and stored at -80 C yielded the unsorted libraries. This sequence originates from a woman in her sixties with multiple sclerosis. This chain uses TRBV5-1 with TRBJ2-3; a weak D match, TRBD1 (6 bases). What was sequenced was PBMCs. The CDR3, as DNA: TGCGCCAGCAGCTTGGGAGTCAGGGGTGGCACAGATACGCAGTATTTT. Translated: CASSLGVRGGTDTQYF. The full variable domain, in which reference TRBV5-1 and TRBJ2-3 provide the parts outside the CDR3, is KAGVTQTPRYLIKTRGQQVTLSCSPISGHRSVSWYQQTPGQGLQFLFEYFSETQRNKGNFPGRFSGRQFSNSRSEMNVSTLELGDSALYLCASSLGVRGGTDTQYFGPGTRLTVL.